Listed below are T cell receptor beta chains from one sample, sequenced in a study of T-cell reconstitution after alpha-beta-depleted transplantation in children. Each CDR3 protein gets one entry after TCRdb re-called the PCR reads with MiXCR. Of about 830,000 distinct CDR3 sequences in the sample, roughly 15% were seen once. The specimen was PBMCs, mostly from graft donor cells, collected 360 days after TCRalphabeta/CD19-depleted stem cell transplant. Receptors were obtained from a male patient younger than 18 who had a stem cell transplant for acute lymphoblastic leukemia, so the T cells may come from the graft donor. The CDR3 runs from the conserved cysteine through the conserved F or W. D genes are given only for firm matches. Rows give clone size only sometimes, using once, few, many, or a class for an expanded clone.

v_gene	d_gene	j_gene	abundance	CDR3nt	CDR3aa
TRBV7-8	TRBD1	TRBJ2-1	few	TGTGCCAGCAGCTACAGGGGGTTGGGCAATGAGCAGTTCTTC	CASSYRGLGNEQFF
TRBV13	NA	TRBJ2-7	NA	TGTGCCAGCAGTCGGCCTCTACTCTACGAGCAGTACTTC	CASSRPLLYEQYF
TRBV20-1	NA	TRBJ2-2	NA	TGCTGTGCTAGGATTTACAGGGGAGGAGCGAACACCGGGGAGCTGTTTTTT	CCARIYRGGANTGELFF
TRBV27	NA	TRBJ2-2	many	TGTGCCAGCAGTTTACACCTGCTCGCCGGGGAGCTGTTTTTT	CASSLHLLAGELFF
TRBV4-1	NA	TRBJ2-7	NA	TGCGCCAGCAGCCAAGTTAGTCAGGGTTGGAACTACGAGCAGTACTTC	CASSQVSQGWNYEQYF
TRBV5-1	TRBD1	TRBJ2-1	few	TGCGCCAGCAGCAGCCGGGACAGGGGTGAGTTCTTC	CASSSRDRGEFF
TRBV20-1	TRBD2	TRBJ2-1	few	TGCAGTGCTAGGGCCACTAGCGGAGACTACAATGAGCAGTTCTTC	CSARATSGDYNEQFF
TRBV7-6	TRBD1	TRBJ1-1	NA	TGTGCCAGCGGCACCCGACAGGGGGTTAGGGCTGAAGCTTTCTTT	CASGTRQGVRAEAFF
TRBV2	TRBD1	TRBJ2-1	few	TGTGCCAGCACCTTCGGGACAGGGGGTTACAATGAGCAGTTCTTC	CASTFGTGGYNEQFF
TRBV7-9	NA	TRBJ2-7	few	TGTGCCAGCAGCTCCCGAGCTAGCGGTTGGGGGACAGGAGAGCAGTACTTC	CASSSRASGWGTGEQYF
TRBV30	NA	TRBJ2-1	few	TGTGCCTGTATCGCGCTTAATGAGCAGTTCTTC	CACIALNEQFF
TRBV2	NA	TRBJ2-4	NA	TGTGCCAGCAGTGAAACTACCGGGATTCTTCAGTACTTC	CASSETTGILQYF
TRBV7-9	NA	TRBJ2-7	few	TGTGCCAGCAGCTTAAGTCGGCTACCCTACGAGCAGTACTTC	CASSLSRLPYEQYF
TRBV6-5	TRBD2	TRBJ2-3	NA	TGTGCCAGCAGTACCTGGGGGCGCGGGAGGCCCCCGCGCACAGATACGCAGTATTTT	CASSTWGRGRPPRTDTQYF
TRBV7-2	TRBD2	TRBJ2-1	NA	TGTGCCAGCAGCTTAGAGGTAGCGGGCCACAATGAGCAGTTCTTC	CASSLEVAGHNEQFF
TRBV7-2	NA	TRBJ2-1	few	TGTGCCAGCAGCTTAAGGGAATCCGCCTATGAGCAGTTCTTC	CASSLRESAYEQFF
TRBV11-2	TRBD2	TRBJ2-1	NA	TGTGCCAGCACTCGGACTAGCGGGCAATTCAATGAGCAGTTCTTC	CASTRTSGQFNEQFF
TRBV7-9	NA	TRBJ1-1	NA	TGTGCCAGCAGCTTAATTACGGGGCCCAACACTGAAGCTTTCTTT	CASSLITGPNTEAFF
TRBV20-1	NA	TRBJ2-1	NA	TGCAGTGCTGACCTACTCGGGACTCTGTTAGACAATGAGCAGTTCTTC	CSADLLGTLLDNEQFF
TRBV27	NA	TRBJ2-7	many	TGTGCCAGCAGTTTAAGCGCAGTCTACGAGCAGTACTTC	CASSLSAVYEQYF
TRBV29-1	TRBD2	TRBJ2-3	few	TGCAGCGTTAATCCTAGCGGAACTTTCACAGATACGCAGTATTTT	CSVNPSGTFTDTQYF
TRBV11-2	NA	TRBJ2-7	few	TGTGCCAGCAGCTTAAGTGGGGGTAACTACGAGCAGTACTTC	CASSLSGGNYEQYF
TRBV27	TRBD2	TRBJ2-3	NA	TGTGCCAGCAGTTCCTACGACGGACTAGCGGGCGTAACAGATACGCGGTATTTT	CASSSYDGLAGVTDTRYF